This TCR beta chain was recorded in a study of stem cell transplantation in POMP-related autoinflammatory disease. Study information: Hypothesis: faulty thymoproteasomes impair CD8+ T-cell selection, skewing TRB repertoires.

Germline loops: CDR1 SQVTM, CDR2 ANQGSEA. The V and J ends lost 6 bases and 8 bases respectively, with 17 bases between them. CDR3 length equals 13 residues. This clone was seen a handful of times. No antigen is known for it. Study conclusions and caveats: In patients with PRAID, every analyzed T-cell subset tended to show lower diversity and higher clonality.

Profiled with immunoSEQ multiplex PCR; TCRdb holds only in-frame clones, not every one. The sample has tens of thousands of clones, roughly 91% seen once; the top ten hold about 0.66%. V is TRBV29-1 and J is TRBJ1-5; TRBD1 is a possible D gene (5 bases). The origin of this receptor is a human patient with POMP-related autoinflammation and immune dysregulation (PRAID). Certain T cells may be donor cells from the graft. The material was CD4+ T cells from PBMCs, obtained after stem cell transplantation. For the CDR3, the DNA is TGCAGCGTATCCGTGCGGGGCATGGAGCCCCAGCATTTT. Amino acids: CSVSVRGMEPQHF.